This T cell receptor beta chain was profiled in a study of shared clonotypes between healthy human individuals. Findings and limits, study-wide: Clonotypes that were shared across several donors made up roughly 5% of naive CD4 clonotypes.

It was CD45RO-negative cells, positively selected for CCR7, that made up naive CD8 cells, with terminally differentiated effector memory CD45RA+ cells excluded. For this clone: Its antigen is undetermined.

The germline gives CDR1 SGHDT, CDR2 YYEEEE. V lost 3 bases to trimming and J lost 5 bases, with 8 bases between them. The CDR3 sequence is 13 residues long. Using immunoSEQ multiplex PCR, the repertoire was profiled, and TCRdb retains in-frame clones only, with some absent. The sample includes around 2,100,000 clones, about 95% seen only once; the top ten take more than 0.95%. The chain couples TRBV5-6 to TRBJ1-4; D ambiguous. The TCR sequence derives from a man between 18 and 35 years old in good health. The sequencing input was naive CD8+ T cells sorted from blood. The CDR3 sequence: CASSWANNEKLFF. CDR3 DNA sequence: TGTGCCAGCAGCTGGGCCAACAATGAAAAACTGTTTTTT.